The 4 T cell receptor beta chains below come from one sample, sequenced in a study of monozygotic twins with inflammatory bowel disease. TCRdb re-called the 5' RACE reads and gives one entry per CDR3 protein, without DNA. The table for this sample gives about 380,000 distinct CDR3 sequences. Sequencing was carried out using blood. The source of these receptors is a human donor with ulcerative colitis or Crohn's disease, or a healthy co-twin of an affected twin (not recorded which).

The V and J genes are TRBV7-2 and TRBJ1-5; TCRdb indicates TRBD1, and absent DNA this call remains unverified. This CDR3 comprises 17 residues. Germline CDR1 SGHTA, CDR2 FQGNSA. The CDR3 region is CASSLRVGTGGDQPQHF. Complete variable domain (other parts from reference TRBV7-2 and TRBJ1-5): GAGVSQSPSNKVTEKGKDVELRCDPISGHTALYWYRQSLGQGLEFLIYFQGNSAPDKSGLPSDRFSAERTGGSVSTLTIQRTQQEDSAVYLCASSLRVGTGGDQPQHFGDGTRLSIL.

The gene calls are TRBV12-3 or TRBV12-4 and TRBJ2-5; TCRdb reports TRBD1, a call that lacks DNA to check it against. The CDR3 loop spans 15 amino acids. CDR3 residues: CASSLSVGGAETQYF.

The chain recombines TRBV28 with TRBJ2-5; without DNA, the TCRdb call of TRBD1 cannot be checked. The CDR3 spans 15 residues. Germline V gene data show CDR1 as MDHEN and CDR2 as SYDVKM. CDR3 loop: CASSLLSGGQETQYF.

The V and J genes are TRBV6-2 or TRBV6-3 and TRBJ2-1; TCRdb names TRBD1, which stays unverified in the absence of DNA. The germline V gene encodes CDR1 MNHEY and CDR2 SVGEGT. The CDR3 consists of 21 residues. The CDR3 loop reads CASSYPYNMKTGGEEYNEQFF.